What follows are 20 T cell receptor beta chains derived from one specimen sequenced in a study of CD8 T cells in ankylosing spondylitis. TCRdb independently ran MiXCR on the 5' RACE reads; one entry per CDR3 protein. In the table there are about 250,000 distinct CDR3 sequences, around 8% of which are singletons. Specimen: blood, either unsorted or a sorted T cell fraction (not recorded which). These receptors all stem from a female donor with ankylosing spondylitis or in good health (not recorded which).

There are many counts of this clonotype. The chain carries TRBV28 and TRBJ2-1; D unresolved. This CDR3 comprises 15 residues. The germline V gene has CDR1 MDHEN and CDR2 SYDVKM. Trimming cost V 3 bases and J 5 bases, with 14 bases left between them. Here the CDR3 DNA reads TGTGCCAGCAGTTTTATGAGGTCTCTGGACAATGAGCAGTTCTTC. This sequence encodes CASSFMRSLDNEQFF.

This clonotype was picked up many times. The chain joins TRBV20-1 to TRBJ2-1; TRBD1 matches at 8 bases. V shed 2 bases, J shed 2 bases, and the junction held 20 bases outside the gene matches. Germline CDR1 DFQATT, CDR2 SNEGSKA (reference sequence). The CDR3 spans 20 residues. The CDR3 DNA sequence: TGCAGTGCTAGATTCCCACCTATTCGTGCCAGGGGGCCCACCTACAATGAGCAGTTCTTC. This encodes CSARFPPIRARGPTYNEQFF.

Note on this clonotype: This may be a read error: a much more frequent sequence differs by one nucleotide. The V gene is TRBV4-3, the J gene TRBJ2-3; 9 bases align to TRBD2. This CDR3 region has 16 residues. CDR1 and CDR2 from the germline V gene are LGHNA and YSLEER. V was pared by 0 bases and J by 2 bases, with 3 bases of the junction left unmatched. Written as DNA, the CDR3 is TGCGCCAGCAGCCAAGAAGGGACTAGCACCACAGATACGCAGTATTTT. This translates into CASSQEGTSTTDTQYF.

The table lists this clonotype with many counts. This chain uses TRBV20-1 with TRBJ2-1, with 10 bases aligning to TRBD2. J gave up 5 bases and V 5 bases, and 6 bases lay outside the gene matches. CDR1 and CDR2 from the germline V gene are DFQATT and SNEGSKA (reference sequence). This CDR3 spans 14 amino acids. CDR3 amino acids: CSAQTSGLNNEQFF. CDR3 nucleotide sequence: TGCAGTGCTCAGACTAGCGGGTTAAACAATGAGCAGTTCTTC.

This clonotype has only a few counts. Possible read error: a much larger clone is one base away. The chain links TRBV6-1 to TRBJ2-2; D is perhaps TRBD2 (5 bases). The germline V and J ends were trimmed by 11 bases and 0 bases, with 10 bases remaining between them. Germline CDR1 MNHNS, CDR2 SASEGT. The length of the CDR3 is 13 residues. CDR3 residues: CACGGPNTGELFF. The CDR3 nucleotides are TGTGCCTGTGGCGGGCCGAACACCGGGGAGCTGTTTTTT.

This clonotype was counted ten times or more. This chain joins TRBV5-1 and TRBJ1-2, with 10 bases matching TRBD1. Germline CDR1 is SGHRS and CDR2 is YFSETQ. The trim removed 3 bases at V and 4 bases at J, leaving 12 bases unmatched. The CDR3 totals 17 residues. The CDR3, as DNA: TGCGCCAGCAGCTCCGGGACAGGGGCGAGCGGCGGCTATGGCTACACCTTC. Protein sequence: CASSSGTGASGGYGYTF.

This clonotype appeared many times. This chain connects TRBV12-3 or TRBV12-4 to TRBJ1-1, with D tentatively TRBD1 (6 bases). The CDR3 is 13 residues long. The V end lost 7 bases, the J end lost 0 bases, and 9 bases lay between the germline ends. The CDR3 region is CASNTGMNTEAFF. The CDR3 DNA follows: TGTGCCAGCAATACAGGGATGAACACTGAAGCTTTCTTT.

This clonotype occurred many times. CDR3 DNA: TGCAGTGCTAGAGATGTTGGACAGGGTAATCAGCCCCAGCATTTT. This translates into CSARDVGQGNQPQHF. The rearrangement links TRBV20-1 to TRBJ1-5, with TRBD1 identical over 8 bases. V was clipped by 0 bases and J by 4 bases; unmatched bases: 5. The CDR3 runs 15 residues. Germline lookup yields CDR1 DFQATT and CDR2 SNEGSKA (reference sequence).

The CDR3, as DNA: TGTGCCAGCAGCTCGGGCCCAGGGCCCACCTACAATGAGCAGTTCTTC. It yields the protein CASSSGPGPTYNEQFF. The rearrangement uses TRBV7-6 and TRBJ2-1, with D maybe TRBD1 (5 bases). V was shortened by 4 bases and J by 2 bases, with 15 bases between the two germline ends. The CDR3 has 16 amino acids. Germline CDR1 is SGHVS and CDR2 is FNYEAQ.

There are many counts of this clonotype. This chain links TRBV5-1 with TRBJ2-3; TRBD1 matches 9 bases. V was pared by 0 bases and J by 6 bases, with 5 bases of the junction left unmatched. Germline V gene sequence: CDR1 SGHRS, CDR2 YFSETQ. The CDR3 is made up of 15 amino acids. The CDR3 DNA reads as TGCGCCAGCAGCTTGGACGGGACAGGGCTGGATACGCAGTATTTT. Its protein is CASSLDGTGLDTQYF.

The gene calls are TRBV7-9 and TRBJ2-1; D may be TRBD1 (5 bases). The CDR3 length is 15 residues. The germline CDR1 and CDR2 sequences are SEHNR and FQNEAQ (reference sequence). The V gene lost 5 bases and the J gene lost 0 bases, with 11 bases spanning the gap. The CDR3 region is CASSPSGYSYNEQFF. In DNA, the CDR3 is TGTGCCAGCAGCCCATCAGGGTACTCCTACAATGAGCAGTTCTTC.

This clonotype was picked up many times. The gene calls are TRBV5-1 and TRBJ2-7; 7 nucleotides agree with TRBD1. This CDR3 spans 14 amino acids. Unmatched junction bases numbered 8, after V lost 4 bases and J lost 4 bases. The germline CDR1 and CDR2 sequences are SGHRS and YFSETQ. The CDR3 loop is CASSPGQAYYEQYF. Here the CDR3 DNA reads TGCGCCAGCAGCCCCGGACAGGCGTATTACGAGCAGTACTTC.

This clonotype has a count of ten or more. The genes are TRBV29-1 and TRBJ2-5; D unresolved. Trimming stripped 5 bases from V and 1 base from J, with 17 bases between. The CDR3 spans 15 residues. From germline, CDR1 is SQVTM and CDR2 ANQGSEA. The CDR3 DNA is TGCAGCGTTAGACCCGAAATCGACGCCCAAGAGACCCAGTACTTC. Translation gives CSVRPEIDAQETQYF.

Many counts were recorded for this clonotype. The chain links TRBV30 to TRBJ2-1; 10 positions match TRBD1. The CDR3 totals 12 residues. Germline V gene sequence: CDR1 GTSNPN, CDR2 SVGIG (reference sequence). Germline trimming cut 5 bases from V and 8 bases from J; bases unmatched to any gene: 3. CDR3 amino acids: CAWGQGVHEQFF. For the CDR3, the DNA is TGTGCCTGGGGACAGGGGGTCCATGAGCAGTTCTTC.

This clonotype has more than one count but fewer than ten. The chain links TRBV23-1 to TRBJ2-5; D unclear. TRBV23-1 is annotated as an ORF whose role is uncertain. Trimming cost V 0 bases and J 5 bases, with 7 bases left between them. CDR3 length: 13 amino acids. CDR3 in DNA: TGCGCCAGCAGTCAATCGATATCGGAGACCCAGTACTTC. Translating gives CASSQSISETQYF.

This clonotype has only a few counts. The V and J genes are TRBV10-3 and TRBJ2-3; D remains unclear. V was shortened by 3 bases and J by 3 bases, with 10 bases between the two germline ends. The CDR3 is made up of 14 amino acids. Germline assignment: CDR1 ENHRY and CDR2 SYGVKD. The CDR3 sequence is CAISDIARTDTQYF. In DNA form, the CDR3 reads TGTGCCATCAGTGATATAGCCAGAACAGATACGCAGTATTTT.

This clonotype was seen repeatedly, ten times or more. The rearrangement links TRBV5-1 to TRBJ2-1; TRBD2 matches at 8 bases. The trim removed 1 base at V and 6 bases at J, leaving 3 bases unmatched. Germline CDR1 is SGHRS and CDR2 is YFSETQ. The CDR3 extends over 14 amino acids. This CDR3 is CASSLRREVNEQFF. In DNA form, the CDR3 reads TGCGCCAGCAGCTTGCGGCGGGAGGTCAATGAGCAGTTCTTC.

This clonotype has ten or more counts. V is TRBV15 and J is TRBJ2-1, with D maybe TRBD1 (6 bases). Between the trimmed V and J ends, which lost 1 base and 4 bases, there was a span of 17 bases. CDR3 length: 17 residues. Germline CDR1 and CDR2: LNHNV and YYDKDF (reference sequence). The CDR3 sequence: CATSRVRDTQGYNEQFF. CDR3 bases: TGTGCCACCAGCAGAGTCCGGGATACTCAGGGGTACAATGAGCAGTTCTTC.

This clonotype was observed many times. The rearrangement joins TRBV2 to TRBJ2-1; either TRBD1 or TRBD2 may fit D (5 bases each). Per germline, CDR1 SNHLY and CDR2 FYNNEI. V dropped 6 bases and J dropped 5 bases, with 14 bases sitting between them. This CDR3 comprises 14 residues. The CDR3 DNA reads TGTGCCAGCAGATCCGGGACGACCAACAATGAGCAGTTCTTC. Protein product: CASRSGTTNNEQFF.

This clonotype occurred many times. The gene calls are TRBV10-3 and TRBJ2-1; TRBD2 matches at 11 bases. This CDR3 is 15 amino acids long. Germline assignment: CDR1 ENHRY and CDR2 SYGVKD. V dropped 3 bases and J dropped 7; count of bases not matched to a gene: 5. The CDR3 loop is CAISELAGDRNEQFF. CDR3 nucleotides: TGTGCCATCAGTGAACTAGCGGGAGATCGGAATGAGCAGTTCTTC.